This TCR beta chain was observed in a study of CXCR3-negative and CXCR3-positive naive CD8 T cells. Study conclusions and caveats: The study found comparably high diversity in both naive subsets and much lower diversity in memory CD8+ cells. Against CXCR3-negative naive cells, CXCR3-positive naive cells showed more hydrophobic TRB CDR3s.

In preparing the TRB cDNA libraries, 5' RACE with UMI labels was used. TCRdb reprocessed the 5' RACE reads and stores each CDR3 protein as one record, lacking DNA. The data show some 64,000 distinct CDR3 sequences, and the top ten clones hold around 0.75%. Per germline, CDR1 MNHEY and CDR2 SVGAGI. The CDR3 runs 16 residues. On this clonotype: Its antigen is undetermined.

This chain joins TRBV6-5 and TRBJ2-5. The clonotype comes from a human donor in good health. Some clones in this sample may be carry-over from other donors' samples. Sequencing was carried out using naive CXCR3+ CD8+ T cells from blood. Stated subset: CD45RO-CCR7+CD27+CD95- naive CD8+ T cells expressing CXCR3 (TNR3+). The CDR3 sequence is CASSYSKEAISETQYF.